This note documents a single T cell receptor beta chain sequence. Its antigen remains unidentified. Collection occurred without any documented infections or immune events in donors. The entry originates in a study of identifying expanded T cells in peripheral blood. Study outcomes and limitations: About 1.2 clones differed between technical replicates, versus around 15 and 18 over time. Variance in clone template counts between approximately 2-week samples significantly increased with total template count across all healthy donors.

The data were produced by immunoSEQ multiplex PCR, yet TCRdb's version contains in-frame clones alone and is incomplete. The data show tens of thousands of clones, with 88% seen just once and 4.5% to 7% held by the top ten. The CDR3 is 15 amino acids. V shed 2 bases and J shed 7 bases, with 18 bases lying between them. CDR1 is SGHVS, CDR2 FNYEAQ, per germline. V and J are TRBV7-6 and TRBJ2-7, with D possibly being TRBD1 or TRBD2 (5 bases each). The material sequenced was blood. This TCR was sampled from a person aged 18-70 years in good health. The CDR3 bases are TGTGCCAGCAGCTTAACCGGGACGGGTGCTTTTGAGCAGTACTTC. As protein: CASSLTGTGAFEQYF.